This TCR beta chain was observed in a study of shared clonotypes between healthy human individuals. It was CD45RO-negative cells, positively selected for CCR7, that made up naive CD8 cells, with terminally differentiated effector memory CD45RA+ cells excluded. The CDR3 has 15 amino acids. After removal of 2 bases from V and 6 bases from J, the junction contained 6 bases not matched to a gene. Germline CDR1 is SGDLS and CDR2 is YYNGEE. The table came from immunoSEQ multiplex PCR; TCRdb's copy has only in-frame clones and leaves some out. This sample has hundreds of thousands of clones, with roughly 94% found just once.

The sample taken for sequencing was naive CD8+ T cells sorted from blood. The sequence derives from a man younger than 40 in good health. This sequence joins TRBV9 and TRBJ2-1; TRBD1 aligns across 9 bases. The CDR3 sequence is CASSVHGTGINEQFF. The CDR3 nucleotides are TGTGCCAGCAGCGTCCACGGGACAGGGATCAATGAGCAGTTCTTC.